This T cell receptor (beta chain) comes out of a study of Tregs in tolerant kidney transplant recipients. The wider study: Recipient cells were told from donor cells by antibody staining. Overall study findings and caveats: Changing PCR primers prevented nucleotide comparison between some patients' samples.

With 5 bases removed from V and 4 bases from J, the gap between germline ends came to 12 bases. The CDR3 covers 14 residues. The germline gives CDR1 SGHTA, CDR2 FQGNSA. The assay was immunoSEQ multiplex PCR, and TCRdb's table has in-frame clones only and misses some. The data contain approximately 11,000 clones, about 93% of them singletons. With regard to this clone: Its antigen is still unknown.

The V call is TRBV7-2, the J call TRBJ1-5; D gene uncertain. Sequencing used Tregs from blood cultured with allogeneic cells, obtained before the transplant. The clonotype was recovered from a human patient who received a combined kidney and bone marrow transplant. CDR3 amino acids: CASSLTPRNQPQHF. The CDR3 coding sequence is TGTGCCAGCAGCCTAACTCCACGAAATCAGCCCCAGCATTTT.